The 29 T cell receptor beta chains below were found in one sample sequenced in a study of shared clonotypes between healthy human individuals. Generated by immunoSEQ multiplex PCR, the TCRdb table keeps only in-frame clones and is missing some. The table has over a million clones, roughly 96% seen once; the top ten hold over 1%. What was sequenced was naive CD4+ T cells sorted from blood. Subset defined: CD45RA+ positively selected. These receptors were taken from a man aged 25 to 40 in good health.

The chain recombines TRBV7-8 with TRBJ1-5; tentatively, D is TRBD1 (5 bases). With 4 bases removed from V and 4 bases from J, the gap between germline ends came to 11 bases. In germline, CDR1 is SGHVS, CDR2 FQNEAQ. The CDR3 totals 14 residues. The CDR3 coding sequence is TGTGCCAGCAGCTCATTCGGGGGTAATCAGCCCCAGCATTTT. This codes for CASSSFGGNQPQHF.

On this clone itself: The sample holds other DNA sequences that translate to the same CDR3. The V gene is TRBV6-5, the J gene TRBJ1-3; TRBD1 matches 9 bases. Germline V lookup: CDR1 MNHEY, CDR2 SVGAGI. The length of the CDR3 is 14 residues. After removal of 6 bases from V and 2 bases from J, the junction contained 2 bases not matched to a gene. The CDR3: CASSGTGTGNTIYF. The CDR3 bases are TGTGCCAGCAGCGGGACAGGGACTGGAAACACCATATATTTT.

V usage is TRBV6-6 and J usage is TRBJ1-5, with no clear D. Germline CDR1 reads MNHNY; CDR2 reads SVGAGI (reference sequence). The CDR3 has 13 amino acids. V shed 7 bases and J shed 6 bases, with 13 bases lying between them. CDR3 sequence (DNA): TGTGCCAGCATAACCCGAGAAGGTCAGCCCCAGCATTTT. Its translation is CASITREGQPQHF.

This chain uses TRBV15 with TRBJ2-3; 8 bases are a match to TRBD1. Germline V CDR1 and CDR2: LNHNV, YYDKDF (reference sequence). Trimming took 2 bases from V and 5 from J; bases not matched to a gene: 9. CDR3 length: 16 amino acids. The CDR3 region has the DNA TGTGCCACCAGCAGAACGACAGGGGTACTAGGAGATACGCAGTATTTT. Amino acids: CATSRTTGVLGDTQYF.

The chain recombines TRBV10-1 with TRBJ2-3; no firm D call. This CDR3 contains 14 residues. Between the trimmed V and J ends, which lost 2 bases and 0 bases, there was a span of 6 bases. CDR1 WNHNN and CDR2 SYGVQD come from the germline V gene (reference sequence). DNA of the CDR3: TGCGCCAGCAGTGAGGCAGTGAGCACAGATACGCAGTATTTT. Translation: CASSEAVSTDTQYF.

The chain uses TRBV6-1 and TRBJ2-7; the D gene is possibly TRBD1 (5 bases). Trimming took 3 bases from V and 2 from J, leaving 11 bases between them. Germline V gene lookup returns CDR1 MNHNS and CDR2 SASEGT. The CDR3 contains 14 residues. This chain's CDR3 is CASSDRAVAYEQYF. In nucleotides, the CDR3 is TGTGCCAGCAGTGACAGGGCGGTAGCCTACGAGCAGTACTTC.

The CDR3 here is CASSLDSTYNEQFF. Here the CDR3 DNA reads TGCGCCAGCAGTTTGGACTCGACCTACAATGAGCAGTTCTTC. The chain combines TRBV10-2 with TRBJ2-1; possibly TRBD2 for D (5 bases). The CDR3 runs to 14 residues. Trimming left V 5 bases short and J 2 bases short, with 10 bases between. Germline lookup yields CDR1 WSHSY and CDR2 SAAADI.

In its sample, this clone was seen once. This sequence joins TRBV27 and TRBJ2-2, with TRBD2 matching over 7 bases. This CDR3 contains 16 residues. From germline, CDR1 is MNHEY and CDR2 SMNVEV (reference sequence). The ends lost 6 bases at V and 0 bases at J; junction bases unmatched: 7. Here the CDR3 DNA reads TGTGCCAGCAGCTACCTCACTAGCGCGAACACCGGGGAGCTGTTTTTT. This encodes CASSYLTSANTGELFF.

The V and J genes are TRBV6-6 and TRBJ1-1; TRBD1 matches 7 bases. The ends lost 6 bases at V and 1 base at J; junction bases unmatched: 5. Looked up from germline, CDR1 is MNHNY and CDR2 is SVGAGI (reference sequence). CDR3 size: 14 residues. The CDR3 is CASSSDRWNTEAFF. In DNA form, the CDR3 reads TGTGCCAGCAGCTCGGACAGGTGGAACACTGAAGCTTTCTTT.

V and J are TRBV5-1 and TRBJ1-2, with D hard to call. This CDR3 is 14 amino acids long. Trimming shortened V by 0 bases and J by 4 bases, and 10 bases separated the two germline ends. The germline CDR1 and CDR2 sequences are SGHRS and YFSETQ. CDR3: CASSLGSGGYGYTF. CDR3 bases: TGCGCCAGCAGCTTGGGGTCCGGAGGCTATGGCTACACCTTC.

CDR3 amino acids: CASRSIAGPSSYNEQFF. CDR3 bases: TGTGCCAGCCGATCCATAGCGGGACCGAGCTCCTACAATGAGCAGTTCTTC. The chain carries TRBV11-2 and TRBJ2-1, with 8 positions matching TRBD2. CDR1 is SGHAT, CDR2 FQNNGV, per germline. With 8 bases clipped from V and 0 bases from J, the junction kept 12 bases outside the gene matches. The CDR3 has 17 residues.

V usage is TRBV30 and J usage is TRBJ2-7; maybe TRBD1 (5 bases). The germline V gene has CDR1 GTSNPN and CDR2 SVGIG (reference sequence). Deletions cut 1 base from V and 10 bases from J, with 14 bases between. The CDR3 is 12 amino acids. The CDR3: CAWSAILQVQYF. The CDR3 DNA is TGTGCCTGGAGTGCAATCCTACAGGTCCAGTACTTC.

The rearrangement links TRBV10-2 to TRBJ2-2, with 14 bases fitting TRBD2. CDR3 length equals 15 residues. V was clipped by 5 bases and J by 6 bases; unmatched bases: 2. Germline V lookup: CDR1 WSHSY, CDR2 SAAADI. The CDR3 sequence: CASSPTSGRAGELFF. DNA of the CDR3: TGCGCCAGCAGTCCGACTAGCGGGAGGGCCGGGGAGCTGTTTTTT.

CDR3 sequence reads: CASTLAGGTDEQFF. CDR3 bases: TGTGCCAGCACACTAGCGGGGGGTACGGATGAGCAGTTCTTC. The chain is built from TRBV6-5 and TRBJ2-1; TRBD2 aligns across 12 bases. The J segment lost 8 bases and the V segment lost 7 bases, leaving 6 bases of the junction unmatched. The germline V gene encodes CDR1 MNHEY and CDR2 SVGAGI. This CDR3 comprises 14 residues.

V and J are TRBV10-3 and TRBJ2-7; D is uncertain. V lost 3 bases and J lost 0, with 9 bases in between. The CDR3 consists of 14 residues. Looked up from germline, CDR1 is ENHRY and CDR2 is SYGVKD. CDR3 bases: TGTGCCATCAGTGATGAGGAGATCTCCTACGAGCAGTACTTC. It specifies CAISDEEISYEQYF.

The chain has TRBV7-9 and TRBJ1-1; 11 positions match TRBD1. Germline V gene sequence: CDR1 SEHNR, CDR2 FQNEAQ (reference sequence). Trimming at V came to 6 bases and at J to 4 bases, leaving 13 bases not matched to a gene. This CDR3 region has 17 residues. The CDR3 loop reads CASRVLPSGTGGTEAFF. In nucleotides, the CDR3 is TGTGCCAGCAGAGTCCTCCCATCAGGGACAGGGGGCACTGAAGCTTTCTTT.

This chain links TRBV5-1 with TRBJ2-2; D may be TRBD1 or TRBD2 (5 bases each). CDR3 length equals 14 residues. V was shortened by 4 bases and J by 3 bases, with 10 bases between the two germline ends. Germline V CDR1 and CDR2: SGHRS, YFSETQ. CDR3 nucleotides: TGCGCCAGCAGCGGGGCGAGGGACACCGGGGAGCTGTTTTTT. Translating it yields CASSGARDTGELFF.

CDR3: CASSSAGTSTDTQYF. The CDR3 DNA reads TGTGCCAGCAGTTCAGCAGGTACTAGCACAGATACGCAGTATTTT. The genes are TRBV27 and TRBJ2-3, with no clear D. The V end was cut by 4 bases, the J end by 0 bases, with 11 bases between. Germline assignment: CDR1 MNHEY and CDR2 SMNVEV (reference sequence). CDR3 length equals 15 residues.

The chain uses TRBV19 and TRBJ2-5; D is unclear. This CDR3 has 11 amino acids. V was shortened by 7 bases and J by 4 bases, with 7 bases between the two germline ends. The germline V gene has CDR1 LNHDA and CDR2 SQIVND (reference sequence). This CDR3 is CASTERETQYF. CDR3 nucleotides: TGTGCCAGTACCGAGCGAGAGACCCAGTACTTC.

The V and J genes are TRBV7-3 and TRBJ2-2, with TRBD1 matching over 9 bases. V shed 5 bases, J shed 7 bases, and the junction held 14 bases outside the gene matches. Germline lookup yields CDR1 SGHTA and CDR2 FQGTGA. CDR3 length: 17 residues. The CDR3 spells CASSLKTGTGKGGELFF. CDR3 DNA sequence: TGTGCCAGCAGCCTAAAGACCGGGACAGGGAAGGGCGGGGAGCTGTTTTTT.

V is TRBV10-3 and J is TRBJ2-1; possibly TRBD1 for D (6 bases). Germline CDR1 is ENHRY and CDR2 is SYGVKD. The CDR3 is 13 amino acids. V was clipped by 5 bases and J by 9 bases, with 14 bases between them. CDR3 DNA sequence: TGTGCCATCAGTCCACAGGGAGAAGTTGAGCAGTTCTTC. Its protein product is CAISPQGEVEQFF.

This chain uses TRBV19 with TRBJ2-2, with a tentative D call TRBD2 (6 bases). The CDR3 has 14 amino acids. V lost 7 bases and J lost 0, with 9 bases in between. Germline CDR1 LNHDA, CDR2 SQIVND (reference sequence). CDR3 in DNA: TGTGCCAGTACCGGGACTCCGAACACCGGGGAGCTGTTTTTT. Translating it yields CASTGTPNTGELFF.

The genes are TRBV5-6 and TRBJ1-5, with TRBD1 identical over 10 bases. The V and J ends lost 2 bases and 0 bases, in that order; junction bases with no gene match: 5. CDR3 length: 17 amino acids. Germline V lookup: CDR1 SGHDT, CDR2 YYEEEE. CDR3 region: CASSFRQGASSNQPQHF. The CDR3 bases are TGTGCCAGCAGCTTCCGACAGGGGGCAAGTAGCAATCAGCCCCAGCATTTT.

The V gene is TRBV27, the J gene TRBJ2-2, with D perhaps being TRBD1 or TRBD2 (5 bases each). The CDR3 extends over 14 amino acids. Germline values: CDR1 MNHEY, CDR2 SMNVEV (reference sequence). The germline V and J ends were trimmed by 1 base and 6 bases, with 9 bases remaining between them. This chain's CDR3 is CASSLLRDPGELFF. CDR3 DNA: TGTGCCAGCAGTTTATTGAGGGACCCCGGGGAGCTGTTTTTT.

This clone was counted a single time. This chain connects TRBV7-3 to TRBJ2-3; D call uncertain. Germline CDR1 and CDR2: SGHTA and FQGTGA. Trimming removed 3 bases from V and 4 bases from J, with 11 bases in between. CDR3 size: 14 residues. The CDR3 nucleotides are TGTGCCAGCAGCTTCGGTACCTTCGCAGATACGCAGTATTTT. As protein: CASSFGTFADTQYF.

The rearrangement joins TRBV19 to TRBJ1-2; TRBD1 agrees at 11 bases. Looked up from germline, CDR1 is LNHDA and CDR2 is SQIVND (reference sequence). The J segment lost 5 bases and the V segment lost 5 bases, leaving 10 bases of the junction unmatched. CDR3 length: 16 residues. Here the CDR3 reads CASSPRTGGLLYGYTF. The CDR3 nucleotides read TGTGCCAGTAGTCCAAGGACAGGGGGCCTCCTTTATGGCTACACCTTC.

This rearrangement joins TRBV10-3 to TRBJ1-5, with D uncertain. This CDR3 is built from 15 residues. Trimming shortened V by 5 bases and J by 2 bases, and 13 bases separated the two germline ends. CDR1 ENHRY and CDR2 SYGVKD come from the germline V gene. CDR3 residues: CAISKPGIGNQPQHF. DNA of the CDR3: TGTGCCATCAGTAAACCGGGAATTGGCAATCAGCCCCAGCATTTT.

This clone occurred once. The chain links TRBV28 to TRBJ1-2; no definite D call. This CDR3 spans 13 amino acids. Trimming cost V 6 bases and J 3 bases, with 11 bases left between them. Germline CDR1 MDHEN, CDR2 SYDVKM. The CDR3 region is CASRGGGYYGYTF. The CDR3 region has the DNA TGTGCCAGCAGAGGAGGAGGCTACTATGGCTACACCTTC.

The rearrangement joins TRBV30 to TRBJ1-1; D gene ambiguous. Trimming shortened V by 0 bases and J by 2 bases, and 13 bases separated the two germline ends. Germline V gene data show CDR1 as GTSNPN and CDR2 as SVGIG (reference sequence). The length of the CDR3 is 15 residues. CDR3 coding DNA: TGTGCCTGGAGTGTACCTAGTCCAAGCAACACTGAAGCTTTCTTT. This codes for CAWSVPSPSNTEAFF.